A selection of T cell receptor beta chains follows, all from one sample in a study of glioma-infiltrating T cells after dendritic cell vaccination. Only in-frame clones appear in the TCRdb table, and some are missing; sequencing was by immunoSEQ multiplex PCR. This table holds tens of thousands of clones, around 79% found once. The material was blood, obtained before dendritic cell vaccination. These receptors originate from a human donor with glioblastoma. CDR3s include the opening cysteine and the closing phenylalanine or tryptophan. Fields, in order: J gene, D gene, V gene, clone size, CDR3 DNA, CDR3 protein. A D gene is named only where the DNA matches it firmly. Clone size is shown for a subset of rows, as once, few, many or a class of expanded clone.

TRBJ1-2 NA TRBV7-9 NA TGTGCCAGCAGCTACGACGGAATTGGAGGCTATGGCTACACCTTC CASSYDGIGGYGYTF
TRBJ2-1 NA TRBV5-1 few TGCGCCAGCAGAACCATAGCAGCCACCAATTCTTACAATGAGCAGTTCTTC CASRTIAATNSYNEQFF
TRBJ2-3 NA TRBV18 NA TGTGCCAGCTCACCACCGGGCGGGTCGACCACAGATACGCAGTATTTT CASSPPGGSTTDTQYF
TRBJ2-5 TRBD2 TRBV7-2 once TGTGCCAGCAGCTTGGACAGGACTAGCGGAAGGTCGGAGACCCAGTACTTC CASSLDRTSGRSETQYF
TRBJ1-5 NA TRBV5-4 medium-sized TGTGCCAGCACCCACTCTGGCCTCAGGCGGGGGGCGGGGGATCAGCCCCAGCATTTT CASTHSGLRRGAGDQPQHF
TRBJ1-3 NA TRBV19 NA TGTGCCAGCCGGGACACCAAAAACACCATATATTTT CASRDTKNTIYF
TRBJ1-2 TRBD1 TRBV9 NA TGTGCCAGCAGCGTAGGGGGACAGGGGGCTGACTATGGCTACACCTTC CASSVGGQGADYGYTF
TRBJ1-1 TRBD1 TRBV5-5 NA TGTGCCAGCAGCTTCCAGGGGGGTACTGAAGCTTTCTTT CASSFQGGTEAFF
TRBJ2-6 NA TRBV4-2 NA TGTGCCAGCAGAAAATTGAGTGGCTCTGGGGCCAACGTCCTGACTTTC CASRKLSGSGANVLTF
TRBJ1-6 TRBD1 TRBV10-3 NA TGTGCCATCAGTGAGACGGGACAGGGACCTAGCTCCTATAATTCACCCCTCCACTTT CAISETGQGPSSYNSPLHF
TRBJ2-5 TRBD1 TRBV7-2 once TGTGCCAGCAGCCCAAGGACAGGGCCCCAAGAGACCCAGTACTTC CASSPRTGPQETQYF
TRBJ2-5 NA TRBV13 few TGTGCCAGCAGCTTTGAGAAGGGGGGGCAAGAGACCCAGTACTTC CASSFEKGGQETQYF
TRBJ2-3 NA TRBV2 NA TGTGCCAGCAGATATAGCACAGATACGCAGTATTTT CASRYSTDTQYF
TRBJ1-2 NA TRBV6-1 NA TGTGCCAGCAGTCCGCGGGACGGACTCTATGGCTACACCTTC CASSPRDGLYGYTF
TRBJ2-3 TRBD2 TRBV5-6 NA TGTGCCAGCAGCTTGTTGACTAGCGGGTACCTCACAGATACGCAGTATTTT CASSLLTSGYLTDTQYF
TRBJ1-5 TRBD1 TRBV12-5 NA TGTGCTAGTGGCCCGCCGGGACAGGGTAGCAATCAGCCCCAGCATTTT CASGPPGQGSNQPQHF
TRBJ1-6 TRBD1 TRBV2 few TGTGCCAGCAGTGTTGGACAGGTTTATTCACCCCTCCACTTT CASSVGQVYSPLHF
TRBJ2-3 NA TRBV19 NA TGTGCCAGTAGTAGGCTAGCGATGGCAGATACGCAGTATTTT CASSRLAMADTQYF
TRBJ2-3 TRBD2 TRBV10-2 NA TGCGCCAGCAGTGAGATAGGGTGGGAGGGCCTTCCAGATACGCAGTATTTT CASSEIGWEGLPDTQYF
TRBJ2-7 NA TRBV5-1 NA TGCGCCAGCAGCTTGGCCGGCAGGACCTACGAGCAGTACTTC CASSLAGRTYEQYF
TRBJ1-2 TRBD1 TRBV29-1 NA TGCAGCGCCTGGGGACAGGGCTATGGCTACACCTTC CSAWGQGYGYTF
TRBJ1-6 TRBD1 TRBV9 NA TGTGCCAGCAGCCTCACAGGGGGCGAATCACCCCTCCACTTT CASSLTGGESPLHF
TRBJ2-4 NA TRBV5-1 NA TGCGCCAGCAGCTTGGGACTAGATCTAGCCAAAAACATTCAGTACTTC CASSLGLDLAKNIQYF
TRBJ1-5 NA TRBV7-9 NA TGTGCCAGCAGCCACGGGACTGGGGATCAGCCCCAGCATTTT CASSHGTGDQPQHF
TRBJ1-1 NA TRBV7-9 NA TGTGCCAGCAGCCGGACGGGACTCAGGAACACTGAAGCTTTCTTT CASSRTGLRNTEAFF
TRBJ1-1 NA TRBV2 NA TGTGCCAGCAGTGTGAGAGGTAGGAACACTGAAGCTTTCTTT CASSVRGRNTEAFF
TRBJ2-1 TRBD1 TRBV12-5 NA TGTGCTAGTGGTTTGGGACAGGGCTATGAGCAGTTCTTC CASGLGQGYEQFF
TRBJ2-7 NA TRBV5-1 NA TGCGCCAGCAGCTCCCAGACTAGCTCCTACGAGCAGTACTTC CASSSQTSSYEQYF
TRBJ1-5 NA TRBV2 NA TGTGCCAGCGGGAGTCAGCCCCAGCATTTT CASGSQPQHF
TRBJ1-6 TRBD1 TRBV27 NA TGTGCCAGCAGTCCACAGGGGGCCGTGGGTTTTTCCTATAATTCACCCCTCCACTTT CASSPQGAVGFSYNSPLHF
TRBJ2-1 NA TRBV7-2 NA TGTGCCAGCAGCTTAGTTGGGGGGACGCGTCGCGATGAGCAGTTCTTC CASSLVGGTRRDEQFF
TRBJ1-1 NA TRBV29-1 NA TGCAGCGGTGCGGGGGGGCAAAAGACTGAAGCTTTCTTT CSGAGGQKTEAFF
TRBJ1-5 NA TRBV5-1 NA TGCGCCAGCAGCTTGGGAACAGCTCTCAATCAGCCCCAGCATTTT CASSLGTALNQPQHF
TRBJ2-7 TRBD1 TRBV19 NA TGTGCCAGTAGTTCTGGGACAGGGGGGACCTACGAGCAGTACTTC CASSSGTGGTYEQYF
TRBJ1-5 NA TRBV21-1 NA TGTGCCAGCAGCAAACAGGGCACTTGCAATCAGCCCCAGCATTTT CASSKQGTCNQPQHF
TRBJ2-3 NA TRBV5-1 NA TGCGCCAGCAGCTTGGGGACACCACAGTTCACAGATACGCAGTATTTT CASSLGTPQFTDTQYF
TRBJ2-4 NA TRBV7-8 NA TGTGCCAGCAGCTTAACTGGACAAACCCCCAAAAACATTCAGTACTTC CASSLTGQTPKNIQYF
TRBJ1-4 NA TRBV7-9 NA TGTGCCAGCAGCCAAAGACAGAGCAATGAAAAACTGTTTTTT CASSQRQSNEKLFF
TRBJ2-2 NA TRBV5-1 once TGCGCCAGCAGCTTGTCGGGGGACACCGGGGAGCTGTTTTTT CASSLSGDTGELFF